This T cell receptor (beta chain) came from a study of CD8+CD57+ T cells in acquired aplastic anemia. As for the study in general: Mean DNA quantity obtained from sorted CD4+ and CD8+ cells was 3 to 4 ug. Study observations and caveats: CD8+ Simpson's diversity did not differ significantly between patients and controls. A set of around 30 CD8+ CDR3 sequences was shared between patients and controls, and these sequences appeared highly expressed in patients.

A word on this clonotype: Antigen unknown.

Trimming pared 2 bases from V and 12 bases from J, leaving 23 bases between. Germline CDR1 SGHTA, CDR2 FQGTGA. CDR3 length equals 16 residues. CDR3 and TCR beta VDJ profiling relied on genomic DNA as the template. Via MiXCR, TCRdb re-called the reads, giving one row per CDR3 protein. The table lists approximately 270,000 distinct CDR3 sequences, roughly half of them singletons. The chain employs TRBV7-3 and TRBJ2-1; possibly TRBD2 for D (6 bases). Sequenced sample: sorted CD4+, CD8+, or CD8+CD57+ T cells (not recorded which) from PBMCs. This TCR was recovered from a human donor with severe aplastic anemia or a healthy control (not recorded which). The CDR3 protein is CASSLSGGTSIGGQFF. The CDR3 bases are TGTGCCAGCAGCTTATCGGGCGGGACGTCCATTGGTGGGCAGTTCTTC.